The sequence of this T cell receptor (beta chain) was determined in a study of OX40 agonist ivuxolimab in advanced cancers. About the study: At 75% to 90% male, the cohort had a mean age of 60 years, ranging from roughly 20 to 90. Enrollees could have had prior anti-PD-1, anti-PD-L1 or anti-CTLA-4 therapy, which more than 30% had received.

Notes on this clone: Antigen: not known.

Using immunoSEQ multiplex PCR, the repertoire was profiled, and TCRdb retains in-frame clones only, with some absent. The sample lists 15,000 to 20,000 clones; nearly 75% were seen once. Study outcomes and limitations: No determination was made of the antigen specificity of the expanded peripheral T cells.

The starting material was CD4+ or CD8+ T cells sorted from blood, obtained in a trial of the OX40 agonist ivuxolimab. This sequence originates from an adult with an advanced solid tumor such as melanoma, head and neck, liver or kidney cancer.

CDR3 loop: CASSENPWVSSGLAGVGTDTQYF. CDR3 sequence (DNA): TGTGCCAGCAGTGAAAATCCCTGGGTTTCGTCGGGACTAGCGGGAGTCGGCACAGATACGCAGTATTTT. The chain has TRBV6-1 and TRBJ2-3, with 14 bases matching TRBD2. V was pared by 2 bases and J by 1 base, with 20 bases of the junction left unmatched. Germline CDR1 reads MNHNS; CDR2 reads SASEGT. This CDR3 has 23 residues.